This T cell receptor (beta chain) stems from a study of beta chain features in type 1 diabetes. Background on the study: Summed over all samples, the examined sorted cells came to more than 85 million.

Expressed TCRB transcripts were sequenced because the isolated RNA had all been reverse transcribed beforehand. Clones were read by immunoSEQ multiplex PCR, and TCRdb kept only the in-frame ones, dropping some. The sample carries around 500,000 clones, roughly 11% recorded once. Source material: naive CD4+ T cells from blood. The TCR sequence derives from a woman aged 18 to 35 in good health.

CDR3 sequence (DNA): TGCAGCGTTGTTAGGGATGTCCTGGATACGCAGTATTTT. It specifies CSVVRDVLDTQYF. The chain uses TRBV29-1 and TRBJ2-3, with D uncertain. The CDR3 extends over 13 amino acids. Germline assignment: CDR1 SQVTM and CDR2 ANQGSEA. V was clipped by 4 bases and J by 6 bases, with 14 bases between them.